The 23 T cell receptor beta chains listed next were all sequenced from one sample in a study of blood T cell repertoires in COVID-19. Produced via immunoSEQ multiplex PCR; TCRdb's table is partial and in-frame only. The table includes more than 200,000 clones, roughly 80% detected once. The sample taken for sequencing was PBMCs or T cells enriched from blood (not recorded which). The receptors were gathered from a man aged 55 to 70 who had recovered from COVID-19.

This chain connects TRBV2 to TRBJ1-4; weak D call: TRBD1 (6 bases). Germline loops: CDR1 SNHLY, CDR2 FYNNEI. The length of the CDR3 is 13 residues. The ends were cut back, 5 bases at V and 7 bases at J, with 11 bases in the middle. The CDR3 DNA reads as TGTGCCAGCAGTCTAGGGGGTCGTGAAAAACTGTTTTTT. Its protein product is CASSLGGREKLFF.

A remark on this clone: At one end, the junction sequence differs from germline, possibly due to a read error. V usage is TRBV7-7 and J usage is TRBJ2-2; the D gene is possibly TRBD1 (7 bases). Germline V gene sequence: CDR1 SSHAT, CDR2 FNYEAQ (reference sequence). This CDR3 contains 15 residues. The CDR3 DNA reads as TGTGCTAGCAGCCCGGACAGGAGGGACACCGGGGAGCTGTTTTTT. This encodes CASSPDRRDTGELFF.

This chain uses TRBV10-1 with TRBJ2-7, with D possibly TRBD1 on 5 matching bases. Germline lookup yields CDR1 WNHNN and CDR2 SYGVQD (reference sequence). The CDR3 consists of 13 residues. V was shortened by 0 bases and J by 6 bases, with 9 bases between the two germline ends. CDR3 region: CASSESSRAEQYF. The CDR3 DNA sequence: TGCGCCAGCAGTGAGTCCAGCAGGGCCGAGCAGTACTTC.

The V call is TRBV6-6, the J call TRBJ2-4, with 10 bases matching TRBD1. From germline, CDR1 is MNHNY and CDR2 SVGAGI (reference sequence). This CDR3 is built from 16 residues. Germline trimming cut 4 bases from V and 5 bases from J; bases unmatched to any gene: 8. The CDR3 sequence: CASSLGTGAGQNIQYF. CDR3 sequence (DNA): TGTGCCAGCAGTTTAGGGACAGGGGCTGGCCAAAACATTCAGTACTTC.

This clone was detected a few times. The V gene is TRBV18, the J gene TRBJ1-1; no clear D. CDR3 size: 14 residues. Germline CDR1 is KGHSH and CDR2 is LQKENI. V lost 3 bases, J lost 1 base, and 9 bases lay in between. CDR3 bases: TGTGCCAGCTCACCGGAGGGCGGGAACACTGAAGCTTTCTTT. It encodes CASSPEGGNTEAFF.

In this sample, this clone turned up once. The V call is TRBV5-4, the J call TRBJ1-4; the match to TRBD1 covers 8 bases. Losses at the gene ends were 2 bases for V and 7 bases for J; bases not matched to a gene: 7. This CDR3 has 15 residues. CDR1 and CDR2 from the germline V gene are SGHNT and YYREEE (reference sequence). Here the CDR3 DNA reads TGTGCCAGCAGCTTAGACAGGGGAGTGAGTGAAAAACTGTTTTTT. Amino acid sequence: CASSLDRGVSEKLFF.

This clone came up once. The rearrangement uses TRBV7-8 and TRBJ1-1, with a possible D match to TRBD1 (6 bases). Germline-derived CDR1 and CDR2 are SGHVS and FQNEAQ. Trimming cost V 2 bases and J 5 bases, with 12 bases left between them. The CDR3 loop spans 14 amino acids. The CDR3 reads CASSLLSGETEAFF. In DNA, the CDR3 is TGTGCCAGCAGCTTATTATCAGGGGAAACTGAAGCTTTCTTT. The complete variable domain, with remaining parts taken from reference TRBV7-8 and TRBJ1-1, reads GAGVSQSPRYKVAKRGQDVALRCDPISGHVSLFWYQQALGQGPEFLTYFQNEAQLDKSGLPSDRFFAERPEGSVSTLKIQRTQQEDSAVYLCASSLLSGETEAFFGQGTRLTVV.

The V gene is TRBV13, the J gene TRBJ1-1; D ambiguous. Germline CDR1 reads PRHDT; CDR2 reads FYEKMQ (reference sequence). V gave up 5 bases and J gave up 1 base, with 17 bases separating them. This CDR3 spans 16 amino acids. The CDR3 DNA is TGTGCCAGCAGCCCCCAATTCCGGCAGGCGAACACTGAAGCTTTCTTT. It specifies CASSPQFRQANTEAFF. The full variable domain, in which reference TRBV13 and TRBJ1-1 provide the parts outside the CDR3, is AAGVIQSPRHLIKEKRETATLKCYPIPRHDTVYWYQQGPGQDPQFLISFYEKMQSDKGSIPDRFSAQQFSDYHSELNMSSLELGDSALYFCASSPQFRQANTEAFFGQGTRLTVV.

J is TRBJ1-4 and V is TRBV7-9, with D hard to call. Looked up from germline, CDR1 is SEHNR and CDR2 is FQNEAQ (reference sequence). The V gene lost 1 base and the J gene lost 4 bases, with 7 bases spanning the gap. CDR3 length: 14 residues. CDR3 in amino acids: CASSLGSINEKLFF. In DNA, the CDR3 is TGTGCCAGCAGCTTAGGCAGTATTAATGAAAAACTGTTTTTT. The full variable domain, its missing parts supplied by reference TRBV7-9 and TRBJ1-4, is DTGVSQNPRHKITKRGQNVTFRCDPISEHNRLYWYRQTLGQGPEFLTYFQNEAQLEKSRLLSDRFSAERPKGSFSTLEIQRTEQGDSAMYLCASSLGSINEKLFFGSGTQLSVL.

This sequence joins TRBV3-1 (or the pseudogene TRBV3-2) and TRBJ2-7; D is undetermined. The CDR3 spans 14 residues. The V gene's germline CDR1 is LGHDT and CDR2 YNNKEL (reference sequence). Trimming removed 1 base at V and 0 bases at J, with 7 bases between. The CDR3 nucleotides are TGTGCCAGCAGCCAAGGCAGAAGCTCCTACGAGCAGTACTTC. Its translation is CASSQGRSSYEQYF.

The chain recombines TRBV3-1 (or the pseudogene TRBV3-2) with TRBJ2-7; D perhaps matches TRBD1 (6 bases). CDR3 length: 13 amino acids. V gave up 8 bases and J gave up 4 bases, with 15 bases separating them. Germline V CDR1 and CDR2: LGHDT, YNNKEL (reference sequence). The CDR3 protein is CASGDRWGYEQYF. The CDR3 bases are TGTGCCAGCGGAGACAGGTGGGGTTACGAGCAGTACTTC.

V gene TRBV10-3 combines with J gene TRBJ2-7, with a weak D call TRBD2 (5 bases). Germline CDR1 is ENHRY and CDR2 is SYGVKD. This CDR3 is 13 amino acids long. V was shortened by 4 bases and J by 4 bases, with 11 bases between the two germline ends. CDR3 sequence (DNA): TGTGCCATCAGTGTTGCACTAGAATACGAGCAGTACTTC. Protein: CAISVALEYEQYF.

The chain is built from TRBV5-4 and TRBJ2-2; TRBD1 matches at 7 bases. This CDR3 has 17 residues. With V trimmed by 4 bases and J by 6 bases, 15 bases remained unmatched. Germline V gene data show CDR1 as SGHNT and CDR2 as YYREEE (reference sequence). Here the CDR3 reads CASSPATGPEFPGELFF. The CDR3 region has the DNA TGTGCCAGCAGCCCCGCGACAGGGCCCGAATTCCCCGGGGAGCTGTTTTTT.

The chain joins TRBV19 to TRBJ1-3; tentatively, D is TRBD1 (6 bases). Germline V CDR1 and CDR2: LNHDA, SQIVND (reference sequence). The CDR3 covers 13 residues. V was shortened by 10 bases and J by 2 bases, with 12 bases between the two germline ends. The DNA of the CDR3 is TGTGCCACCTCCGGACAGACTGGAAACACCATATATTTT. This gives the protein CATSGQTGNTIYF.

The chain couples TRBV11-3 to TRBJ2-1, with D unclear. This CDR3 comprises 16 residues. Germline V gene lookup returns CDR1 SGHNT and CDR2 YENEEA. Trimming removed 1 base from V and 0 bases from J, with 10 bases in between. CDR3 in amino acids: CASSLVSINSYNEQFF. DNA of the CDR3: TGTGCCAGCAGCTTAGTTAGTATAAACTCCTACAATGAGCAGTTCTTC.

The V and J genes are TRBV5-4 and TRBJ2-2, with 9 bases matching TRBD1. The CDR3 totals 18 residues. CDR1 is SGHNT and CDR2 is YYREEE in the germline V gene (reference sequence). V lost 4 bases to trimming and J lost 0 bases; unmatched junction nucleotides: 10. CDR3 region: CASSAADRGQANTGELFF. The CDR3 region has the DNA TGTGCCAGCAGCGCCGCGGACAGGGGACAGGCGAACACCGGGGAGCTGTTTTTT. Drawing the rest from reference TRBV5-4 and TRBJ2-2, the complete variable domain is ETGVTQSPTHLIKTRGQQVTLRCSSQSGHNTVSWYQQALGQGPQFIFQYYREEENGRGNFPPRFSGLQFPNYSSELNVNALELDDSALYLCASSAADRGQANTGELFFGEGSRLTVL.

Remarks on this clone: A read error may account for a junction end that differs from germline. The chain couples TRBV7-7 to TRBJ2-5; D is possibly TRBD1 (5 bases). The CDR3 runs to 15 residues. Germline V CDR1 and CDR2: SSHAT, FNYEAQ (reference sequence). CDR3 DNA sequence: TGTGCTAGCACCAAGGGCAGGGATCACCAAGAGACCCAGTACTTC. Its translation is CASTKGRDHQETQYF.

The chain couples TRBV5-1 to TRBJ2-2, with 7 bases lining up with TRBD1. Germline V gives CDR1 SGHRS, CDR2 YFSETQ. The CDR3 runs 16 residues. The V segment lost 4 bases and the J segment 4 bases; nucleotides outside the gene matches: 10. The CDR3 is CASSQRQGPVTGELFF. The DNA for the CDR3 is TGCGCCAGCAGCCAACGACAGGGTCCCGTCACCGGGGAGCTGTTTTTT.

The chain joins TRBV11-3 to TRBJ2-1, with TRBD1 identical over 7 bases. V trimming: 6 bases; J trimming: 3 bases; junction bases outside the gene matches: 8. This CDR3 has 15 residues. Germline assignment: CDR1 SGHNT and CDR2 YENEEA. The CDR3 coding sequence is TGTGCCAGCAGGGGCCGGGACAGACACTACAATGAGCAGTTCTTC. Its protein is CASRGRDRHYNEQFF.

V is TRBV20-1 and J is TRBJ2-5; 7 nucleotides line up with TRBD2. Unmatched junction bases numbered 17, after V lost 3 bases and J lost 4 bases. The CDR3 consists of 17 residues. Germline CDR1 and CDR2: DFQATT and SNEGSKA (reference sequence). This chain's CDR3 is CSASIPGLRVAGETQYF. CDR3 nucleotides: TGCAGTGCTAGTATCCCGGGGCTGAGGGTAGCGGGAGAGACCCAGTACTTC.

J is TRBJ2-2 and V is TRBV7-3, with D possibly TRBD1 on 5 matching bases. Germline V CDR1 and CDR2: SGHTA, FQGTGA. There are 15 residues in the CDR3. The germline V and J ends were trimmed by 5 bases and 6 bases, with 16 bases remaining between them. The CDR3 is CASSPQGPLAGELFF. The CDR3 region has the DNA TGTGCCAGCAGCCCCCAGGGTCCCCTTGCCGGGGAGCTGTTTTTT.

This chain connects TRBV11-3 to TRBJ2-7, with TRBD1 matching 9 bases. This CDR3 comprises 15 residues. V dropped 5 bases and J dropped 1; count of bases not matched to a gene: 6. Looked up from germline, CDR1 is SGHNT and CDR2 is YENEEA. DNA for the CDR3: TGTGCCAGCAGCCATTCGGACAGGGGATCCTACGAGCAGTACTTC. Its protein product is CASSHSDRGSYEQYF. The full variable domain, its missing parts supplied by reference TRBV11-3 and TRBJ2-7, is EAGVVQSPRYKIIEKKQPVAFWCNPISGHNTLYWYLQNLGQGPELLIRYENEEAVDDSQLPKDRFSAERLKGVDSTLKIQPAELGDSAVYLCASSHSDRGSYEQYFGPGTRLTVT.

The chain carries TRBV6-5 and TRBJ2-7; 8 bases are shared with TRBD1. Germline-derived CDR1 and CDR2 are MNHEY and SVGAGI. This CDR3 is 14 amino acids long. V was pared by 4 bases and J by 2 bases, with 4 bases of the junction left unmatched. This CDR3 is CASSFRTGPYEQYF. DNA of the CDR3: TGTGCCAGCAGTTTCCGGACAGGGCCCTACGAGCAGTACTTC.